Below, one TCR beta chain is given with its context. This sample was included in a study of blood T cell repertoires in COVID-19. In germline, CDR1 is KGHDR, CDR2 SFDVKD. The CDR3 runs 14 residues. Trimming pared 9 bases from V and 5 bases from J, leaving 18 bases between. The method was immunoSEQ multiplex PCR; TCRdb's version includes in-frame clones alone and lacks a portion of them. The sample lists under 200,000 clones; around 80% were seen once. This chain links TRBV24-1 with TRBJ1-2; perhaps TRBD1 as D (5 bases). The receptor was derived from an elderly woman with active or convalescent COVID-19. The material sequenced was peripheral blood. CDR3 residues: CATGDFKTGYGYTF. The CDR3, as DNA: TGTGCCACCGGGGACTTCAAAACGGGGTATGGCTACACCTTC.